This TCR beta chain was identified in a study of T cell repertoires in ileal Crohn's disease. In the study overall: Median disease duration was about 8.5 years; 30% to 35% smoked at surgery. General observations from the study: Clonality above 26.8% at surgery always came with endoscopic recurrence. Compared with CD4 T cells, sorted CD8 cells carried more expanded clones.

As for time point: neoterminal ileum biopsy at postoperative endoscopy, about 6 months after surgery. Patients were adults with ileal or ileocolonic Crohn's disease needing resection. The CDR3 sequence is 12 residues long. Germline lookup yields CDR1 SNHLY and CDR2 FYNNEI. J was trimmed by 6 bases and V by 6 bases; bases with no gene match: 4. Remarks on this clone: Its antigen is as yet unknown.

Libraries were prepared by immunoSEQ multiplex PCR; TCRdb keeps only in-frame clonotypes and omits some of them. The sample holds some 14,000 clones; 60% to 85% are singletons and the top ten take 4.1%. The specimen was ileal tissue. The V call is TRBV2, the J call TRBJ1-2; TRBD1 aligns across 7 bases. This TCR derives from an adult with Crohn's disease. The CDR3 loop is CASSRTGHGYTF. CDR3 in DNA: TGTGCCAGCAGCCGGACAGGACATGGCTACACCTTC. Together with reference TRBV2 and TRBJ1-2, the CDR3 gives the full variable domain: EPEVTQTPSHQVTQMGQEVILRCVPISNHLYFYWYRQILGQKVEFLVSFYNNEISEKSEIFDDQFSVERPDGSNFTLKIRSTKLEDSAMYFCASSRTGHGYTFGSGTRLTVV.